This TCR beta chain derives from a study of T-cell reconstitution after alpha-beta-depleted transplantation in children. Notes on the study in general: Reportedly, only several hundred clones from non-depleted graft cells drove alpha-beta T-cell counts at about two months. Day-60 TCRbeta diversity that was high in some patients was derived from surviving recipient T cells and thymic progenitors.

Using unique molecular identifiers, the investigators prepared the TCRbeta library. TCRdb reanalysed the PCR reads using MiXCR and keeps one entry per CDR3 protein. The repertoire has approximately 800,000 distinct CDR3 sequences, roughly 16% of them found once; the top ten carry under 6%. From germline, CDR1 is MGHRA and CDR2 YSYEKL. V was trimmed by 0 bases and J by 6 bases, leaving 18 bases between them. The CDR3 is 16 residues long. This clonotype has just a few counts. Its antigen is still unknown. The starting material was PBMCs, mostly from graft donor cells, obtained 360 days after TCRalphabeta/CD19-depleted stem cell transplant. This clonotype was obtained from a male patient between 5 and 17 years old who had a stem cell transplant for acute lymphoblastic leukemia, so the T cells may come from the graft donor. This chain joins TRBV4-1 and TRBJ2-7, with D maybe TRBD1 (6 bases). The CDR3 loop reads CASSQEGGARAAEQYF. CDR3 DNA: TGCGCCAGCAGCCAAGAAGGGGGAGCGAGGGCAGCCGAGCAGTACTTC.